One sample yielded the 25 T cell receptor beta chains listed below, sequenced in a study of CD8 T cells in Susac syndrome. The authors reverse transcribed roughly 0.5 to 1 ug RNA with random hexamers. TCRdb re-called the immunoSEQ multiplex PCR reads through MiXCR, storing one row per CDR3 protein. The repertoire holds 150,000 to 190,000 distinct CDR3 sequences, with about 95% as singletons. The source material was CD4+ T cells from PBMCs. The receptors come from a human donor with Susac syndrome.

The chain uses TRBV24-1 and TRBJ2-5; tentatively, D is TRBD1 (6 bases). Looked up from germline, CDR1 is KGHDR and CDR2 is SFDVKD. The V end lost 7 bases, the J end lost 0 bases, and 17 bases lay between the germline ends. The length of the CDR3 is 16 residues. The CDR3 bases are TGTGCCACCAGCAACAGGGATATGGTTGACCAAGAGACCCAGTACTTC. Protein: CATSNRDMVDQETQYF.

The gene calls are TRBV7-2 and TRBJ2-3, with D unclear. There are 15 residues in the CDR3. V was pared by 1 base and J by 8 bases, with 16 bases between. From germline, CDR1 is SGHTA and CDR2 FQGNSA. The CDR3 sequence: CASSLEPPSLSTQYF. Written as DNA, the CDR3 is TGTGCCAGCAGCTTAGAGCCGCCGTCTTTGAGTACGCAGTATTTT.

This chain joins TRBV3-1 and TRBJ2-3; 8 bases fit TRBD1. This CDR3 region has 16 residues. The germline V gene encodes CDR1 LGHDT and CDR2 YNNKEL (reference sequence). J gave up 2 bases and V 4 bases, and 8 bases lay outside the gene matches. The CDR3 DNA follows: TGTGCCAGCAGCCCTCGACAGGGGCAATCCACAGATACGCAGTATTTT. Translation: CASSPRQGQSTDTQYF.

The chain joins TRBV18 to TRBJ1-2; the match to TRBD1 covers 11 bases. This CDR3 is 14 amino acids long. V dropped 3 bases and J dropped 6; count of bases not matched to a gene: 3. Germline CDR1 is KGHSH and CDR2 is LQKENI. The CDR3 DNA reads TGTGCCAGCTCACCTGGGACAGGGGGTGATGGCTACACCTTC. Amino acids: CASSPGTGGDGYTF.

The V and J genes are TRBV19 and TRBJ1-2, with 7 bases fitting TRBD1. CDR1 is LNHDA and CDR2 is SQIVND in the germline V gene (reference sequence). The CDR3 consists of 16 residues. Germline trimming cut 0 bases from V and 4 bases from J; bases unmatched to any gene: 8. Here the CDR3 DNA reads TGTGCCAGTAGTATAGATCCGATCGGGACAGCCTATGGCTACACCTTC. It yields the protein CASSIDPIGTAYGYTF.

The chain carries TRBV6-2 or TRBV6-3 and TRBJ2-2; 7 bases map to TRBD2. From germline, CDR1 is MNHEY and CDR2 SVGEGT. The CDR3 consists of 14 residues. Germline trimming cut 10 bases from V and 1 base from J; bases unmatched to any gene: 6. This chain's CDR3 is CATTGTMNTGELFF. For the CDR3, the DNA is TGTGCCACCACCGGGACTATGAACACCGGGGAGCTGTTTTTT.

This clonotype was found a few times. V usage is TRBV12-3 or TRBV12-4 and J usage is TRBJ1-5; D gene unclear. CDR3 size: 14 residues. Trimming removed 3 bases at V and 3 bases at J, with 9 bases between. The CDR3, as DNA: TGTGCCAGCAGTTTTGGGCAGTCCAATCAGCCCCAGCATTTT. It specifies CASSFGQSNQPQHF.

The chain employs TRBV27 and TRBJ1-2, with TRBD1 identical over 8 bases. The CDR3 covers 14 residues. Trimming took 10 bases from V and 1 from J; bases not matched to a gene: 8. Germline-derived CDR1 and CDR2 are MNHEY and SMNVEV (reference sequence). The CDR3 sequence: CATLEQGVNYGYTF. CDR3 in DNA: TGTGCCACCCTAGAACAGGGGGTTAACTATGGCTACACCTTC.

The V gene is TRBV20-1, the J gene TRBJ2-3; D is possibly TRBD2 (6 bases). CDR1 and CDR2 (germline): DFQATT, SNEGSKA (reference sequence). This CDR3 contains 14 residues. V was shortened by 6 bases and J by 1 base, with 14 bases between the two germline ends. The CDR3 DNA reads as TGCAGTGCCCCGGGACTGGCGGGCACAGATACGCAGTATTTT. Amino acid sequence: CSAPGLAGTDTQYF.

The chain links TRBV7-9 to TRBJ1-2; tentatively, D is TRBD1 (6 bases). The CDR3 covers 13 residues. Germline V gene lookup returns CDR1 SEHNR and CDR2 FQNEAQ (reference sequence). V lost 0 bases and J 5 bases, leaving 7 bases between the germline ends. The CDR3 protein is CASSLADSYGYTF. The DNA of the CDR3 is TGTGCCAGCAGCTTAGCGGACAGTTATGGCTACACCTTC.

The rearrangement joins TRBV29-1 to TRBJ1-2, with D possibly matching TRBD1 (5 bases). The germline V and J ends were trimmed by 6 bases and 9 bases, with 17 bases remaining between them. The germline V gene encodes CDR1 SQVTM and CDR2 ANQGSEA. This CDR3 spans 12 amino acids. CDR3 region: CSVRANPSRYTF. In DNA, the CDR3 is TGCAGCGTCAGGGCCAACCCGAGTCGCTACACCTTC.

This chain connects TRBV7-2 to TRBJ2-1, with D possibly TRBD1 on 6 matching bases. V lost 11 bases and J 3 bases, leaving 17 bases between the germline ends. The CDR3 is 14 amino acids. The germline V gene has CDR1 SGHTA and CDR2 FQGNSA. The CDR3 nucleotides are TGTGCCTCACTGAGGGACACCTTCTACAATGAGCAGTTCTTC. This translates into CASLRDTFYNEQFF.

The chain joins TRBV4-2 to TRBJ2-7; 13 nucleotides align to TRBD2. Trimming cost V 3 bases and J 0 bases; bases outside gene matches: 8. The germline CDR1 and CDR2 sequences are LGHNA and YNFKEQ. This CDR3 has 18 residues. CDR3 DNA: TGTGCCAGCAGCCAGCGAGTGGGACTAGCGGGGAGCTCCTACGAGCAGTACTTC. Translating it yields CASSQRVGLAGSSYEQYF.

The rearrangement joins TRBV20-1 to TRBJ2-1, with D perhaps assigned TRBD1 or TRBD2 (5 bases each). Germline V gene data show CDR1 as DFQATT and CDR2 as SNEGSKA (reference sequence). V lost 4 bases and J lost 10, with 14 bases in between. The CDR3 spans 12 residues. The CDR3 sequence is CSATLGAAEQFF. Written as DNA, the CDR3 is TGCAGTGCTACTCTCGGGGCAGCCGAGCAGTTCTTC.

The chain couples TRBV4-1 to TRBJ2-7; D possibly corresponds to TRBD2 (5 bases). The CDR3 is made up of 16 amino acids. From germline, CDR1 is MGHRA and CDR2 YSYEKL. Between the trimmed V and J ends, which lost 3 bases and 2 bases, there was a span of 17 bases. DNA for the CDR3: TGCGCCAGCAGCCAGGTGGACTTAATAAGGACCTACGAGCAGTACTTC. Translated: CASSQVDLIRTYEQYF.

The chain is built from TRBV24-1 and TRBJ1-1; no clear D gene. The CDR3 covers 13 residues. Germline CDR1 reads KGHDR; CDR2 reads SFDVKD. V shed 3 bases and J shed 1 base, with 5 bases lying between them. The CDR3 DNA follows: TGTGCCACCAGTGATCGGACGAACACTGAAGCTTTCTTT. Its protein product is CATSDRTNTEAFF.

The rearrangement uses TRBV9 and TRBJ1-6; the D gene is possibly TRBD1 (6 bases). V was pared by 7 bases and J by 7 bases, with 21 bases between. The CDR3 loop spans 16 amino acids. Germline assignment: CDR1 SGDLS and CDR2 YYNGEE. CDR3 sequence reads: CASSQSGGAGNSPLHF. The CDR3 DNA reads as TGTGCCAGCTCCCAAAGTGGGGGGGCGGGAAATTCACCCCTCCACTTT.

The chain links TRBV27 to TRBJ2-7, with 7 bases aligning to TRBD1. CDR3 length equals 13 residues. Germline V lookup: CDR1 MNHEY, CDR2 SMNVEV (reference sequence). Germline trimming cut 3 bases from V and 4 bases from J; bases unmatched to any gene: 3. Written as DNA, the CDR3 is TGTGCCAGCAGTTTGACAGGGAAGTACGAGCAGTACTTC. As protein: CASSLTGKYEQYF.

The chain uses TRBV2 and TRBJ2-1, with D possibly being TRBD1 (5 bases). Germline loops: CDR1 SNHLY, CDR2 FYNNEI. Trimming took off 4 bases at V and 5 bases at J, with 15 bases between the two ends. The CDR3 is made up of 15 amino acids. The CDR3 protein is CASSGFRDSDNEQFF. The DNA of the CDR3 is TGTGCCAGCAGTGGATTCAGGGATTCAGACAATGAGCAGTTCTTC.

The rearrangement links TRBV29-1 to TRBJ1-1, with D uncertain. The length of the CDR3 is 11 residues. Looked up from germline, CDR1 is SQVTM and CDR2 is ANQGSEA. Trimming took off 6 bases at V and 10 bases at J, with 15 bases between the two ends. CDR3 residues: CSVGPRAGAFF. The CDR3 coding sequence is TGCAGCGTCGGCCCGAGGGCAGGAGCTTTCTTT. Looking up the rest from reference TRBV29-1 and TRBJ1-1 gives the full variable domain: SAVISQKPSRDICQRGTSLTIQCQVDSQVTMMFWYRQQPGQSLTLIATANQGSEATYESGFVIDKFPISRPNLTFSTLTVSNMSPEDSSIYLCSVGPRAGAFFGQGTRLTVV.

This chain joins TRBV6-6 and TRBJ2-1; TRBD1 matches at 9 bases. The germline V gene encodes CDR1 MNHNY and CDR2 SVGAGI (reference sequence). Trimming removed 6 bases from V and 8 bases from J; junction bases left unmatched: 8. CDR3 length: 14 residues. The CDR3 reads CASSWTGDRDEQFF. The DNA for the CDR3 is TGTGCCAGCAGCTGGACAGGGGATAGGGATGAGCAGTTCTTC.

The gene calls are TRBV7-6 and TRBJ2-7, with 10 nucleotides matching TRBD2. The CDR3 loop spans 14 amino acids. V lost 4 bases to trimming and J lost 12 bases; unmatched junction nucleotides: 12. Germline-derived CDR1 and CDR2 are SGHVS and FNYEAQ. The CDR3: CASSSLAGDSPRYF. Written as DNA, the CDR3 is TGTGCCAGCAGCTCGCTAGCGGGGGATAGTCCGCGGTACTTC.

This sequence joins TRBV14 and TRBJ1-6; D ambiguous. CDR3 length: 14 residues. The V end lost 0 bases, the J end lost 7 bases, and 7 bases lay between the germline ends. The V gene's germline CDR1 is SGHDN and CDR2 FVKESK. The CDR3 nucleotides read TGTGCCAGCAGCCAAGATTGGGCGAATTCACCCCTCCACTTT. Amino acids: CASSQDWANSPLHF.

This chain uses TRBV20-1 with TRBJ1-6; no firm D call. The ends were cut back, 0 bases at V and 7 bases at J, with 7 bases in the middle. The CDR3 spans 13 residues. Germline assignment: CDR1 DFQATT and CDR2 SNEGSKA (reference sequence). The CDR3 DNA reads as TGCAGTGCTAGAGATGGGGTAAATTCACCCCTCCACTTT. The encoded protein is CSARDGVNSPLHF.

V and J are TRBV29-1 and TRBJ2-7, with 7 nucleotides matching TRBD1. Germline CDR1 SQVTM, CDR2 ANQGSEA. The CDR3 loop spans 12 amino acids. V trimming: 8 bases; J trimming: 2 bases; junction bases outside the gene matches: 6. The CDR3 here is CSSRTGAYEQYF. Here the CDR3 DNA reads TGCAGCTCCCGGACAGGAGCCTACGAGCAGTACTTC.